This entry concerns a single TCR beta chain. Its antigen is not known. This sample was included in a study of cytomegalovirus exposure and HLA in healthy donors. Whole-study findings and limits: A few CMV-associated chains proved CMV antigen-specific in vitro.

Both 60 Vbeta primers and 13 Jbeta primers went into the PCR. Assay used: immunoSEQ multiplex PCR; TCRdb lists only in-frame clones, some missing. This sample's table has approximately 150,000 clones. Per germline, CDR1 SGHTS and CDR2 YDEGEE. This CDR3 has 15 residues. V was shortened by 2 bases and J by 1 base, with 12 bases between the two germline ends. The specimen was PBMCs. This clonotype was obtained from a male donor in good health and CMV-seronegative. J is TRBJ1-1 and V is TRBV5-8; maybe TRBD1 (6 bases). CDR3 loop: CASSFRTDKNTEAFF. As DNA, the CDR3 is TGTGCCAGCAGCTTTCGGACAGATAAGAACACTGAAGCTTTCTTT.